Following are 2 T cell receptor beta chains from one sample sequenced in a study of blood T cells in healthy people across ages. The second PCR ran about 6 to 11 cycles with a sample-barcoded 5' primer and J-beta primers. TCRdb ran MiXCR on the 5' RACE reads and lists one entry per CDR3 protein. The data show about 800,000 distinct CDR3 sequences, about three fifths seen once. Sequences were obtained from blood. The receptors originated from a man under 40 in good health.

This clonotype was picked up one time. The V call is TRBV12-3 or TRBV12-4, the J call TRBJ2-7; D gene unclear. The V and J ends lost 6 bases and 1 base respectively, with 7 bases between them. This CDR3 comprises 12 residues. Here the CDR3 DNA reads TGTGCCAGCAGAATAAGATCCTACGAGCAGTACTTC. Its translation: CASRIRSYEQYF.

This clonotype was seen a few times. The rearrangement joins TRBV7-9 to TRBJ2-7, with D unresolved. V shed 1 base and J shed 5 bases, with 6 bases lying between them. Germline loops: CDR1 SEHNR, CDR2 FQNEAQ (reference sequence). The CDR3 runs to 12 residues. CDR3 coding DNA: TGTGCCAGCAGCTTAGGTAGTCACGAGCAGTACTTC. This codes for CASSLGSHEQYF.